This T cell receptor beta chain was recorded in a study of blood T cells in healthy people across ages (dated by TCRdb to between 2014 and 2017). For context, the study as a whole: In model experiments, template switching captured roughly one uniquely barcoded TCR beta cDNA molecule for every two T cells. Using deep sequencing normalized with unique cDNA molecular identifiers, the study measured how TCR beta repertoire diversity changes with age. Donors were grouped into four age groups: young (average 16 years), middle-aged (over 35), aged (around 60) and long-lived (around 80). To avoid experimental bias, donors of different ages were distributed randomly across sequencing lanes. The study analyzed two additional independent replicas of 1 million unique cDNA reads from the same blood draw for two donors, one aged 18 to 30 and one aged 80 or older. Beyond this particular receptor, the publication reports: Donor CMV infection status was unknown, potentially confounding age-related changes in expanded clonotypes. Observed TCR beta diversity per million T cells fell roughly linearly with age, and a significant reduction was already apparent by age about 36. Observed TCR beta diversity correlated strongly with the percentage of naive T cells measured by flow cytometry. The long-lived group showed more naive CD4+ T cells, fewer expanded clones and increased TCR diversity than the aged group, suggesting age selection. Total diversity estimates from one million sequenced T cells were considered lower bounds and underestimates. Bulk unsorted PBMC profiling prevented conclusive comparison of naive and antigen-experienced compartments.

Remarks on this clonotype: Its antigen is still unknown. Base qualities are not at hand, and no much larger clone is one base apart.

From cysteine to phenylalanine, the CDR3 is 16 amino acids long. This entry keeps only the CDR3 DNA: 48 bases, framed from base 1. Systemically healthy Caucasian individuals from Russia, 35 to 50 in total and aged about 6 to 95 years, were included as donors. Each donor gave ten milliliters of peripheral blood, drawn into EDTA-treated Vacutainer tubes. Ficoll-Paque density-gradient centrifugation was used to isolate PBMCs, with at least 7 million per sample. Trizol reagent was used to extract total RNA from the PBMCs, yielding at least 5.5 micrograms per sample. Naive CD45RAhigh/CD27high T cell percentages were measured by flow cytometry on a PBMC aliquot from every donor. The library was prepared using 5' RACE. TCRdb lists the instrument as Illumina HiSeq 2500. A second PCR of roughly 7 to 11 cycles was run with a J-beta primer mix and a sample-barcoded 5' primer. A unique molecular identifier was introduced onto each TCR beta cDNA molecule by a template-switch 5' adaptor carrying 12 random nucleotides. Each sample yielded at least 2.5 million CDR3-containing paired-end reads. The Mint cDNA synthesis kit, primed by a TRBC-specific oligonucleotide, was used to synthesize first-strand cDNA from all RNA. Following uracil-DNA glycosylase treatment, all cDNA underwent a first 18-cycle PCR with the universal primers M1SS and BC2_uni_R. The published analysis was carried out like this. For normalization, 1 million high-quality reads, each with a distinct molecular identifier, were randomly selected from each sample. Reads with shared molecular identifiers were discarded instead of being binned into consensus sequences. MiTCR, run with a Q25 quality threshold and the strictest error-elimination algorithm, handled CDR3 identification, clonotype clustering and error correction. A nonparametric unseen species model with Euler transformation was used to estimate lower-bound total TCR beta diversity. TCRdb ran its own pipeline on the public reads, namely fastp trimming at Q25 and MiXCR clone calling, and kept in-frame beta chains. CDR3 protein duplicates are merged, each entry listing the most common genes and DNA. The V and J calls reflect TCRdb's pipeline rather than the authors' work. The sample has some 370,000 distinct CDR3 sequences on record, 45% to 60% of them singletons. Over 40% of the sample belongs to the ten largest clones.

Sequencing was carried out using blood. The chain employs TRBV21-1 and TRBJ2-5; the D call of TRBD2 is as the table states it, not checked on the DNA. TRBV21-1 is recorded as a pseudogene. The TCR was taken from a man between 60 and 75 years old in good health. The CDR3 corresponds to CASSNIAGGYHNELYF. Here is the DNA: TGTGCCAGCAGCAATATAGCGGGAGGATACCACAATGAGCTGTACTTC.